A single sample gave rise to the 24 T cell receptor beta chains below, sequenced in a study of brain T cells in children with intractable seizures. Time point defined: blood from clinic visit 5 months post-surgery; TSC patient then seizure free. Data came from immunoSEQ multiplex PCR; TCRdb stores just in-frame clones and leaves some out. Of approximately 330,000 clones listed, roughly 93% were seen once; the top ten hold 4.5% to 7%. The sequencing used peripheral blood, collected about 5 months after surgery. These receptors came from a boy younger than two with tuberous sclerosis and intractable seizures.

This clone came up once. The rearrangement links TRBV4-1 to TRBJ2-1; TRBD2 matches at 7 bases. Germline loops: CDR1 MGHRA, CDR2 YSYEKL. This CDR3 comprises 15 residues. Trimming removed 4 bases from V and 5 bases from J; junction bases left unmatched: 8. CDR3 sequence reads: CASSRTGTKHNEQFF. The CDR3 nucleotides are TGCGCCAGCAGCCGGACCGGGACTAAACACAATGAGCAGTTCTTC.

The count of this clone is one. The J gene is TRBJ2-3, the V gene TRBV7-9; D ambiguous. The CDR3 runs to 14 residues. Germline-derived CDR1 and CDR2 are SEHNR and FQNEAQ (reference sequence). Trimming took off 3 bases at V and 4 bases at J, with 11 bases between the two ends. The CDR3, as DNA: TGTGCCAGCAGCTTGGGGTCTGGGGCAGATACGCAGTATTTT. Translated, it gives CASSLGSGADTQYF.

This clone was counted once. The V and J genes are TRBV28 and TRBJ1-2, with no clear D. CDR1 MDHEN and CDR2 SYDVKM come from the germline V gene. Trimming shortened V by 6 bases and J by 4 bases, and 9 bases separated the two germline ends. The CDR3 has 12 amino acids. CDR3 region: CASRVTVYGYTF. In DNA form, the CDR3 reads TGTGCCAGCAGAGTAACAGTCTATGGCTACACCTTC.

This clone was recorded a few times. J is TRBJ1-6 and V is TRBV5-4; D gene uncertain. This CDR3 region has 13 residues. The ends were cut back, 6 bases at V and 10 bases at J, with 14 bases in the middle. Germline CDR1 reads SGHNT; CDR2 reads YYREEE (reference sequence). The CDR3 reads CASKREGGSPLHF. In DNA form, the CDR3 reads TGTGCCAGCAAGCGGGAGGGCGGCTCACCCCTCCACTTT. Full variable domain (missing parts from reference TRBV5-4 and TRBJ1-6): ETGVTQSPTHLIKTRGQQVTLRCSSQSGHNTVSWYQQALGQGPQFIFQYYREEENGRGNFPPRFSGLQFPNYSSELNVNALELDDSALYLCASKREGGSPLHFGNGTRLTVT.

The chain employs TRBV9 and TRBJ2-5; possible D gene TRBD2, 6 bases. This CDR3 is 14 amino acids long. Germline CDR1 and CDR2: SGDLS and YYNGEE. V dropped 1 base and J dropped 2 bases, with 9 bases sitting between them. The CDR3 reads CASSVSGGQETQYF. CDR3 sequence (DNA): TGTGCCAGCAGCGTATCTGGGGGGCAAGAGACCCAGTACTTC.

This CDR3 is CASSRMVGDTGELFF. The CDR3 coding sequence is TGTGCCAGCAGTCGAATGGTTGGGGATACCGGGGAGCTGTTTTTT. The chain combines TRBV3-1 (or the pseudogene TRBV3-2) with TRBJ2-2; D ambiguous. The CDR3 extends over 15 amino acids. The V gene lost 6 bases and the J gene lost 5 bases, with 16 bases spanning the gap. Germline V gene lookup returns CDR1 LGHDT and CDR2 YNNKEL (reference sequence).

This clone was picked up one time. Other DNA sequences of this sample code for an identical CDR3. The J gene is TRBJ1-2, the V gene TRBV5-6; tentative D call: TRBD1 (5 bases). The ends were cut back, 0 bases at V and 4 bases at J, with 7 bases in the middle. This CDR3 has 13 amino acids. The germline V gene has CDR1 SGHDT and CDR2 YYEEEE. CDR3 in DNA: TGTGCCAGCAGCTTGGACAGGATCTATGGCTACACCTTC. Translated, it gives CASSLDRIYGYTF.

V and J are TRBV6-5 and TRBJ2-3, with 10 positions matching TRBD1. CDR1 and CDR2 from the germline V gene are MNHEY and SVGAGI. The CDR3 is 15 amino acids. The J segment lost 1 base and the V segment lost 2 bases, leaving 0 bases of the junction unmatched. The CDR3 DNA sequence: TGTGCCAGCAGTTACGGGACAGGGGGCACAGATACGCAGTATTTT. Translated: CASSYGTGGTDTQYF.

The rearrangement joins TRBV11-3 to TRBJ2-7; D is uncertain. With 5 bases removed from V and 5 bases from J, the gap between germline ends came to 13 bases. Per germline, CDR1 SGHNT and CDR2 YENEEA. The CDR3 has 13 amino acids. The CDR3 protein is CASSRRMGNEQYF. CDR3 sequence (DNA): TGTGCCAGCAGCCGTAGGATGGGTAACGAGCAGTACTTC.

CDR3 residues: CASSPYHRVRNLHLQETQYF. CDR3 bases: TGCGCCAGCAGTCCCTACCACAGGGTACGAAATCTCCACCTACAAGAGACCCAGTACTTC. The rearrangement joins TRBV23-1 to TRBJ2-5; weak D call: TRBD1 (6 bases). TRBV23-1 is given ORF status, its function remaining uncertain. Deletions cut 4 bases from V and 2 bases from J, with 29 bases between. The CDR3 consists of 20 residues.

This clone was detected only once. The chain couples TRBV6-5 to TRBJ1-1; TRBD1 agrees at 8 bases. V was pared by 5 bases and J by 3 bases, with 5 bases of the junction left unmatched. The CDR3 sequence is 14 residues long. Germline assignment: CDR1 MNHEY and CDR2 SVGAGI. DNA for the CDR3: TGTGCCAGCAGTCGTGACAGGGGTTACACTGAAGCTTTCTTT. This translates into CASSRDRGYTEAFF.

V is TRBV2 and J is TRBJ2-7; 7 bases agree with TRBD1. Germline V lookup: CDR1 SNHLY, CDR2 FYNNEI. There are 13 residues in the CDR3. Losses at the gene ends were 6 bases for V and 7 bases for J; bases not matched to a gene: 9. Here the CDR3 reads CASRPGTEKEQYF. CDR3 in DNA: TGTGCCAGCAGGCCCGGGACAGAGAAAGAGCAGTACTTC.

The chain links TRBV7-9 to TRBJ2-7; 8 nucleotides line up with TRBD1. There are 14 residues in the CDR3. Germline CDR1 and CDR2: SEHNR and FQNEAQ (reference sequence). V was clipped by 1 base and J by 2 bases; unmatched bases: 1. As DNA, the CDR3 is TGTGCCAGCAGCTTAGACAGGGGGGCCTACGAGCAGTACTTC. Its protein product is CASSLDRGAYEQYF.

This clone occurred a few times. This CDR3 is CAQLLQGFGLSPLHF. The CDR3 nucleotides read TGCGCCCAGCTCTTACAGGGGTTTGGTTTATCACCCCTCCACTTT. This chain links TRBV10-1 with TRBJ1-6; 7 positions agree with TRBD1. The CDR3 length is 15 residues. V shed 11 bases and J 10 bases; nucleotides not matched to a gene: 17. Germline lookup yields CDR1 WNHNN and CDR2 SYGVQD (reference sequence).

This chain uses TRBV19 with TRBJ1-3, with 7 nucleotides matching TRBD1. The CDR3 is made up of 14 amino acids. Germline V gene lookup returns CDR1 LNHDA and CDR2 SQIVND (reference sequence). Trimming cost V 5 bases and J 1 base; bases outside gene matches: 2. CDR3 sequence reads: CASSLQGSGNTIYF. CDR3 nucleotides: TGTGCCAGTAGTCTACAGGGGTCTGGAAACACCATATATTTT.

The V call is TRBV13, the J call TRBJ2-1, with D tentatively TRBD2 (6 bases). The CDR3 is 18 residues long. Trimming shortened V by 6 bases and J by 6 bases, and 27 bases separated the two germline ends. The V gene's germline CDR1 is PRHDT and CDR2 FYEKMQ (reference sequence). The CDR3: CASSLSLPSMAGFNEQFF. The CDR3 nucleotides read TGTGCCAGCAGTTTATCCCTACCCAGCATGGCGGGGTTCAATGAGCAGTTCTTC.

This clone was observed a handful of times. The chain carries TRBV5-1 and TRBJ2-3; the match to TRBD1 covers 7 bases. CDR1 SGHRS and CDR2 YFSETQ come from the germline V gene. V was clipped by 3 bases and J by 0 bases; unmatched bases: 7. The CDR3 is made up of 16 amino acids. CDR3 region: CASSSRDSTSTDTQYF. The CDR3 DNA sequence: TGCGCCAGCAGCTCCCGGGACAGCACTAGCACAGATACGCAGTATTTT.

This clone turned up a few times. The chain employs TRBV30 and TRBJ1-3; no reliable D call. The CDR3 is made up of 12 amino acids. Germline V CDR1 and CDR2: GTSNPN, SVGIG (reference sequence). Between the trimmed V and J ends, which lost 3 bases and 2 bases, there was a span of 5 bases. The CDR3 loop is CAWSLTGNTIYF. Written as DNA, the CDR3 is TGTGCCTGGAGCTTGACTGGAAACACCATATATTTT.

Of note for this clone: The identical CDR3 is also encoded by other nucleotide sequences in the sample. CDR3 coding DNA: TGTGCCAGCAGTTTTGTTCGGGGCACTGAAGCTTTCTTT. This translates into CASSFVRGTEAFF. The chain employs TRBV12-3 or TRBV12-4 and TRBJ1-1; unclear D gene. The CDR3 covers 13 residues. Trimming pared 3 bases from V and 4 bases from J, leaving 9 bases between.

This clone has just one count. J is TRBJ2-3 and V is TRBV29-1, with 9 positions matching TRBD2. The CDR3 runs 14 residues. Trimming took 7 bases from V and 4 from J; bases not matched to a gene: 9. Germline CDR1 is SQVTM and CDR2 is ANQGSEA. The CDR3 is CSGGGAGGPDTQYF. CDR3 nucleotides: TGCAGCGGAGGGGGAGCGGGAGGCCCAGATACGCAGTATTTT.

The chain employs TRBV19 and TRBJ2-1, with D hard to call. Germline CDR1 is LNHDA and CDR2 is SQIVND (reference sequence). V was clipped by 7 bases and J by 2 bases, with 9 bases between them. The CDR3 extends over 13 amino acids. CDR3 in DNA: TGTGCCAGTACTAACATGCCCTACAATGAGCAGTTCTTC. Translation gives CASTNMPYNEQFF.

The chain carries TRBV13 and TRBJ1-2; 8 positions match TRBD1. Germline loops: CDR1 PRHDT, CDR2 FYEKMQ (reference sequence). The junction had 10 bases not matched to a gene; V was cut back by 5 bases and J by 8 bases. The CDR3 totals 14 residues. The CDR3 DNA reads TGTGCCAGCAGCCAGGACAGGGTTGAGGACGGCTACACCTTC. Encoded protein: CASSQDRVEDGYTF.

The chain uses TRBV6-5 and TRBJ2-7; no clear D gene. This CDR3 is 13 amino acids long. V lost 6 bases and J 0 bases, leaving 9 bases between the germline ends. Germline assignment: CDR1 MNHEY and CDR2 SVGAGI. The CDR3 protein is CASSSKSSYEQYF. The CDR3 DNA reads TGTGCCAGCAGCTCCAAGAGCTCCTACGAGCAGTACTTC.

The J gene is TRBJ2-5, the V gene TRBV15; TRBD2 matches 7 bases. The CDR3 consists of 13 residues. With 5 bases clipped from V and 4 bases from J, the junction kept 4 bases outside the gene matches. The germline V gene encodes CDR1 LNHNV and CDR2 YYDKDF (reference sequence). The CDR3 nucleotides are TGTGCCACCAGCGGGGGAGGGCGAGAGACCCAGTACTTC. It is translated as CATSGGGRETQYF.